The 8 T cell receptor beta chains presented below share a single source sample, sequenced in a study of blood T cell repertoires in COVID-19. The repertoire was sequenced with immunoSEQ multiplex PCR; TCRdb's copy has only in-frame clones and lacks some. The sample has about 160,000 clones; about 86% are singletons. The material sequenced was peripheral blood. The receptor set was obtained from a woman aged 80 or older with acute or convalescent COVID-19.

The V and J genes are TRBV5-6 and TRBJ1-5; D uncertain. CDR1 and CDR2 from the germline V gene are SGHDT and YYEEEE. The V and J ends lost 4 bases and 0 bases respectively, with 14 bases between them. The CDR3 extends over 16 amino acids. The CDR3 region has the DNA TGTGCCAGCAGCCGCAATACGGTTTATAGCAATCAGCCCCAGCATTTT. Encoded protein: CASSRNTVYSNQPQHF.

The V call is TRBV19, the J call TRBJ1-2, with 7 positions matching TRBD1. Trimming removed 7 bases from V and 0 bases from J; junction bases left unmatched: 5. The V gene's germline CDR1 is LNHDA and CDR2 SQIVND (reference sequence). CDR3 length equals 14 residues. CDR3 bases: TGTGCCAGTATTCCCGGGACAGCTAACTATGGCTACACCTTC. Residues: CASIPGTANYGYTF.

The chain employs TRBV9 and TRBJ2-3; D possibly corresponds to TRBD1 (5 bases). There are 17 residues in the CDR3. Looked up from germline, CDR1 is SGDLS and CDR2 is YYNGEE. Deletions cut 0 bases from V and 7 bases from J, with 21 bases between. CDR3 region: CASSVATGASRANTQYF. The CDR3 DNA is TGTGCCAGCAGCGTAGCTACTGGGGCCTCCAGGGCGAATACGCAGTATTTT.

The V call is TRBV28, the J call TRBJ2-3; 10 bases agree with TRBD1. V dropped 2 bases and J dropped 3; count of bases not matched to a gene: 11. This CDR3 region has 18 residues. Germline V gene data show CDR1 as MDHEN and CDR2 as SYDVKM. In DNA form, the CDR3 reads TGTGCCAGCAGTTTAGCCCTTTCCGGGACAGGGGATACAGATACGCAGTATTTT. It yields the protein CASSLALSGTGDTDTQYF. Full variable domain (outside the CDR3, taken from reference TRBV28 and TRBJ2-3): DVKVTQSSRYLVKRTGEKVFLECVQDMDHENMFWYRQDPGLGLRLIYFSYDVKMKEKGDIPEGYSVSREKKERFSLILESASTNQTSMYLCASSLALSGTGDTDTQYFGPGTRLTVL.

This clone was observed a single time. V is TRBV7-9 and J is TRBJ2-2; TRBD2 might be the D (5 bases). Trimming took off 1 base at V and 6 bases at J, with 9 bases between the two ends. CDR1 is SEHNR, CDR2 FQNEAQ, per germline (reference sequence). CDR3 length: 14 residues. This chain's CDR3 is CASSLGRVAGELFF. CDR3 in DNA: TGTGCCAGCAGCTTAGGGCGGGTCGCCGGGGAGCTGTTTTTT.

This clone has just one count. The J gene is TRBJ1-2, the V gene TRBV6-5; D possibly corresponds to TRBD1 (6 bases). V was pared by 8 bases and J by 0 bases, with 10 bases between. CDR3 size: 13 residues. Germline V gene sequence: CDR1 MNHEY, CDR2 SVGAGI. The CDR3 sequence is CASQGQPNYGYTF. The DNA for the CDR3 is TGTGCCAGCCAAGGACAGCCTAACTATGGCTACACCTTC.

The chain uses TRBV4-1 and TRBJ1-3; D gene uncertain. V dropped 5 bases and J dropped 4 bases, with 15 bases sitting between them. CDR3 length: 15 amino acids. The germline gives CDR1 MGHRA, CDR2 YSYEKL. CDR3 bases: TGCGCCAGCAGCTATGGCTTCGGACTAGGAAACACCATATATTTT. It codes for CASSYGFGLGNTIYF.

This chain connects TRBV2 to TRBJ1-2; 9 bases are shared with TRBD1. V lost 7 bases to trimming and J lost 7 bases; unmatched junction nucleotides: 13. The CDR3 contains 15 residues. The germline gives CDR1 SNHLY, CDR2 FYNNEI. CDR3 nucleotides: TGTGCCAGCAACCCTGGGACAGGGTCCTTTAGTGGCTACACCTTC. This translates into CASNPGTGSFSGYTF. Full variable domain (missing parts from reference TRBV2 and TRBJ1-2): EPEVTQTPSHQVTQMGQEVILRCVPISNHLYFYWYRQILGQKVEFLVSFYNNEISEKSEIFDDQFSVERPDGSNFTLKIRSTKLEDSAMYFCASNPGTGSFSGYTFGSGTRLTVV.